The clone carrying this TCR beta chain was found once. The source of the sample is a study of OX40 agonist ivuxolimab in advanced cancers. The data were produced by immunoSEQ multiplex PCR, yet TCRdb's version contains in-frame clones alone and is incomplete. The sample shows some 110,000 clones, just under 95% of them seen only once. Germline assignment: CDR1 SEHNR and CDR2 FQNEAQ (reference sequence). Trimming took off 1 base at V and 5 bases at J, with 11 bases between the two ends. The CDR3 runs to 14 residues. The sequencing used CD4+ or CD8+ T cells sorted from blood, collected in a trial of the OX40 agonist ivuxolimab. The origin of this receptor is an adult with an advanced solid tumor such as melanoma, head and neck, liver or kidney cancer. The chain employs TRBV7-9 and TRBJ2-5; D possibly matches TRBD1 or TRBD2 (5 bases each). In DNA form, the CDR3 reads TGTGCCAGCAGCTTAGTGGGGGTCGGGGAGACCCAGTACTTC. This sequence encodes CASSLVGVGETQYF.